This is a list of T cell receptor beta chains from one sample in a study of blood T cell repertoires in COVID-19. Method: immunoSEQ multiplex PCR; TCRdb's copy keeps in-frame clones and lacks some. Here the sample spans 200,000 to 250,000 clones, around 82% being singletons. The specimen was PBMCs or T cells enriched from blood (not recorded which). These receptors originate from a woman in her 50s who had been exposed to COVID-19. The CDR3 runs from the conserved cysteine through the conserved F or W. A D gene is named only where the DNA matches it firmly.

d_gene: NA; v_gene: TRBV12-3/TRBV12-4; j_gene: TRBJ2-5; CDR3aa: CASSSASQETQYF
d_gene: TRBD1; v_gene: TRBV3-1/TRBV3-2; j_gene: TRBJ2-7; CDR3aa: CASSPGTGVSEQYF
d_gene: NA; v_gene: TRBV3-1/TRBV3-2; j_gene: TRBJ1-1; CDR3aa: CASSQALGNTEAFF
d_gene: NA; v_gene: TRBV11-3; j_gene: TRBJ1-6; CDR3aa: CASSLRGDSPLHF
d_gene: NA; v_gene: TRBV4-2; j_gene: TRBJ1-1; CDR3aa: CASSPGGTVNTEAFF
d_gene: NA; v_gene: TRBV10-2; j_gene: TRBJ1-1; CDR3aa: CASSESETLIWAFF
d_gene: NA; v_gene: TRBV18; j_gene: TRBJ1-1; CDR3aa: CASSRYEGTEAFF
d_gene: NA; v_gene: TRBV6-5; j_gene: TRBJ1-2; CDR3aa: CASSSGNRGYTF
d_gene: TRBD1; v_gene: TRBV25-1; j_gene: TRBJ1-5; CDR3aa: CASSTGGQPQHF
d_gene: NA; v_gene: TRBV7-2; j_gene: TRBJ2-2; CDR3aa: CASSLGQGTGELFF
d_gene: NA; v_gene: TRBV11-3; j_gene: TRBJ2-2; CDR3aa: CASSTGTLNTGELFF
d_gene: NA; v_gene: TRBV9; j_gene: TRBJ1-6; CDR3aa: CASSVDTGTHNSPLHF
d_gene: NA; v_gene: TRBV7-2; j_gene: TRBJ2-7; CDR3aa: CASSGGPPYEQYF
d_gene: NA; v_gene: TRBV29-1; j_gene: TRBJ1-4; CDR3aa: CSAQAANEKLFF
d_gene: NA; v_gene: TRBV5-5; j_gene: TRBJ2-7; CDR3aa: CASSLDLSYYEQYF
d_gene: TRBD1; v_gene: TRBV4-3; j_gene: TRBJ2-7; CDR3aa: CASSQGTGVQYEQYF